Shown below are 32 T cell receptor beta chains from a single sample sequenced in a study of a mutant IDH1 vaccine in newly diagnosed glioma. Data came from immunoSEQ multiplex PCR; TCRdb stores just in-frame clones and leaves some out. The table lists 60,000 to 100,000 clones, around 85% of them singletons. Indicated time point: week 23, last vaccination. The study gave 300 ug of mutant IDH1 20-mer peptide per vaccine dose, with topical imiquimod. These TCRs' antigens remain unknown. Sequencing was performed on PBMCs, taken from a glioma patient whose treatment included an IDH1 peptide vaccine. The origin of the receptors is a woman in her 50s with glioma.

The gene calls are TRBV4-2 and TRBJ2-3; 7 bases line up with TRBD1. Per the germline V gene, CDR1 is LGHNA and CDR2 is YNFKEQ. V lost 0 bases, J lost 0 bases, and 9 bases stayed unmatched. CDR3 length: 18 residues. CDR3 DNA sequence: TGTGCCAGCAGCCAAGAGACGACGACAGGGTTAAGCACAGATACGCAGTATTTT. Translated: CASSQETTTGLSTDTQYF.

The rearrangement joins TRBV15 to TRBJ2-7; the D is unclear. The CDR3 contains 15 residues. Germline V gene lookup returns CDR1 LNHNV and CDR2 YYDKDF (reference sequence). Trimming removed 3 bases at V and 3 bases at J, with 15 bases between. The CDR3: CATSRDSRGNYEQYF. CDR3 nucleotides: TGTGCCACCAGCAGGGATTCTCGCGGTAACTACGAGCAGTACTTC. Complete variable domain (other parts from reference TRBV15 and TRBJ2-7): DAMVIQNPRYQVTQFGKPVTLSCSQTLNHNVMYWYQQKSSQAPKLLFHYYDKDFNNEADTPDNFQSRRPNTSFCFLDIRSPGLGDTAMYLCATSRDSRGNYEQYFGPGTRLTVT.

In DNA form, the CDR3 reads TGTGCCAGCAGTGAATCGGGCAGAGAATACAATGAGCAGTTCTTC. Its protein product is CASSESGREYNEQFF. The chain links TRBV6-4 to TRBJ2-1, with no clear D. V was trimmed by 3 bases and J by 4 bases, leaving 13 bases between them. The CDR3 contains 15 residues. CDR1 is MRHNA and CDR2 is SNTAGT in the germline V gene.

This rearrangement joins TRBV12-5 to TRBJ1-2, with 7 bases lining up with TRBD1. Losses at the gene ends were 6 bases for V and 13 bases for J; bases not matched to a gene: 11. Germline loops: CDR1 LGHNT, CDR2 FRNRAP. The CDR3 runs 12 residues. The CDR3 loop is CASGPGDSGCTF. CDR3 coding DNA: TGTGCTAGTGGACCTGGGGACAGCGGTTGCACCTTC.

The chain uses TRBV7-8 and TRBJ2-3; either TRBD1 or TRBD2 may supply D (5 bases each). The germline V and J ends were trimmed by 2 bases and 5 bases, with 14 bases remaining between them. Looked up from germline, CDR1 is SGHVS and CDR2 is FQNEAQ. CDR3 length equals 15 residues. The CDR3 is CASSLNGMGVDTQYF. The CDR3 DNA follows: TGTGCCAGCAGCTTAAACGGGATGGGGGTAGATACGCAGTATTTT.

The chain links TRBV9 to TRBJ2-1; TRBD2 aligns across 9 bases. Per the germline V gene, CDR1 is SGDLS and CDR2 is YYNGEE. This CDR3 is 18 amino acids long. After removal of 0 bases from V and 0 bases from J, the junction contained 7 bases not matched to a gene. The CDR3 spells CASSVVAGGPSSYNEQFF. CDR3 DNA sequence: TGTGCCAGCAGCGTAGTTGCGGGAGGGCCGAGCTCCTACAATGAGCAGTTCTTC.

The V call is TRBV27, the J call TRBJ2-1, with 7 bases identical to TRBD1. The length of the CDR3 is 14 residues. The J segment lost 6 bases and the V segment lost 5 bases, leaving 7 bases of the junction unmatched. Germline CDR1 is MNHEY and CDR2 is SMNVEV (reference sequence). The CDR3 DNA reads as TGTGCCAGCAGTAACCGGGACAGAGGCAATGAGCAGTTCTTC. Translated, it gives CASSNRDRGNEQFF.

This clone was found once. This chain joins TRBV5-1 and TRBJ2-5, with D possibly TRBD1 on 6 matching bases. This CDR3 contains 14 residues. Germline CDR1 is SGHRS and CDR2 is YFSETQ. V was trimmed by 6 bases and J by 3 bases, leaving 15 bases between them. DNA of the CDR3: TGCGCCAGCACGTTCGACAGGCCAGAAGAGACCCAGTACTTC. It yields the protein CASTFDRPEETQYF.

The chain joins TRBV6-1 to TRBJ2-2; unclear D gene. The CDR3 runs 15 residues. Trimming removed 4 bases from V and 1 base from J, with 10 bases in between. CDR1 and CDR2 (germline): MNHNS, SASEGT. In nucleotides, the CDR3 is TGTGCCAGCAGTGGTTGGTGGGTGAACACCGGGGAGCTGTTTTTT. This codes for CASSGWWVNTGELFF.

The chain is built from TRBV19 and TRBJ2-1; D possibly corresponds to TRBD2 (6 bases). The CDR3 is 15 residues long. V lost 7 bases and J lost 0, with 13 bases in between. Per the germline V gene, CDR1 is LNHDA and CDR2 is SQIVND (reference sequence). The CDR3 is CASNPTGSSYNEQFF. The CDR3 DNA reads TGTGCCAGTAACCCGACCGGGAGCTCCTACAATGAGCAGTTCTTC.

The chain uses TRBV19 and TRBJ2-2, with D tentatively TRBD2 (6 bases). The CDR3 sequence is 14 residues long. V lost 3 bases and J lost 7, with 12 bases in between. Germline CDR1 is LNHDA and CDR2 is SQIVND (reference sequence). In DNA form, the CDR3 reads TGTGCCAGTAGTATTATCGGGACTGGCGGGGAGCTGTTTTTT. The encoded protein is CASSIIGTGGELFF.

This clone is categorized as medium-sized. The V gene is TRBV5-1, the J gene TRBJ2-7, with D possibly called TRBD1 or TRBD2 (6 bases each). Germline-derived CDR1 and CDR2 are SGHRS and YFSETQ. CDR3 length: 15 residues. Between the trimmed V and J ends, which lost 0 bases and 2 bases, there was a span of 12 bases. The CDR3 region is CASSLATGAAYEQYF. In nucleotides, the CDR3 is TGCGCCAGCAGCTTGGCGACGGGGGCGGCCTACGAGCAGTACTTC.

The rearrangement links TRBV6-5 to TRBJ1-3, with no clear D. Germline V gene data show CDR1 as MNHEY and CDR2 as SVGAGI. Trimming shortened V by 5 bases and J by 0 bases, and 11 bases separated the two germline ends. CDR3 length: 15 residues. The CDR3 here is CASSPESGSGNTIYF. The CDR3 DNA follows: TGTGCCAGCAGTCCGGAATCTGGCTCTGGAAACACCATATATTTT.

V gene TRBV4-1 combines with J gene TRBJ2-1; 10 nucleotides line up with TRBD1. The CDR3 contains 13 residues. V was pared by 4 bases and J by 6 bases, with 0 bases of the junction left unmatched. Looked up from germline, CDR1 is MGHRA and CDR2 is YSYEKL. The CDR3 DNA reads as TGCGCCAGCAGCCGGACAGGGGGCAATGAGCAGTTCTTC. This sequence encodes CASSRTGGNEQFF.

The rearrangement uses TRBV9 and TRBJ1-5, with 9 nucleotides matching TRBD1. The V segment lost 0 bases and the J segment 7 bases; nucleotides outside the gene matches: 5. The CDR3 sequence is 15 residues long. Germline V lookup: CDR1 SGDLS, CDR2 YYNGEE. The CDR3 loop reads CASSVDDRGTQPQHF. For the CDR3, the DNA is TGTGCCAGCAGCGTAGATGACAGGGGGACCCAGCCCCAGCATTTT.

The rearrangement uses TRBV6-5 and TRBJ1-4; 11 nucleotides line up with TRBD1. Per germline, CDR1 MNHEY and CDR2 SVGAGI. With V trimmed by 5 bases and J by 7 bases, 6 bases remained unmatched. This CDR3 spans 15 amino acids. In nucleotides, the CDR3 is TGTGCCAGCAGTGGAACCGGGACAGGGGGTGAAAAACTGTTTTTT. Encoded protein: CASSGTGTGGEKLFF.

The chain links TRBV9 to TRBJ2-5; 10 bases line up with TRBD1. Germline lookup yields CDR1 SGDLS and CDR2 YYNGEE. J gave up 5 bases and V 4 bases, and 8 bases lay outside the gene matches. The CDR3 runs to 15 residues. The CDR3 DNA sequence: TGTGCCAGCAGCCGGGGGGGACAGGGGACCGAGACCCAGTACTTC. Protein product: CASSRGGQGTETQYF.

This chain joins TRBV7-8 and TRBJ1-4; 8 bases fit TRBD1. V lost 5 bases to trimming and J lost 7 bases; unmatched junction nucleotides: 6. CDR1 SGHVS and CDR2 FQNEAQ come from the germline V gene. This CDR3 comprises 14 residues. The CDR3 loop reads CASSGQGSGEKLFF. Written as DNA, the CDR3 is TGTGCCAGCAGCGGACAGGGTAGCGGTGAAAAACTGTTTTTT.

The chain has TRBV29-1 and TRBJ2-7; D perhaps matches TRBD2 (6 bases). The CDR3 runs to 13 residues. The V end was cut by 4 bases, the J end by 2 bases, with 12 bases between. Germline V gives CDR1 SQVTM, CDR2 ANQGSEA. The CDR3 DNA reads as TGCAGCGTTGGGAGGGGACTGACCTACGAGCAGTACTTC. Encoded protein: CSVGRGLTYEQYF.

This rearrangement joins TRBV5-1 to TRBJ1-5; D unclear. The CDR3 is made up of 15 amino acids. V dropped 0 bases and J dropped 1 base, with 8 bases sitting between them. Germline V gene lookup returns CDR1 SGHRS and CDR2 YFSETQ. The CDR3 loop reads CASSLAPGSNQPQHF. CDR3 bases: TGCGCCAGCAGCTTGGCCCCTGGCAGCAATCAGCCCCAGCATTTT.

The chain recombines TRBV11-2 with TRBJ2-7; 7 bases are shared with TRBD2. V lost 4 bases and J lost 3; bases outside the gene matches: 9. The CDR3 is made up of 15 amino acids. Germline V CDR1 and CDR2: SGHAT, FQNNGV. The CDR3 loop is CASSSISGKNYEQYF. As DNA, the CDR3 is TGTGCCAGCAGCTCCATAAGCGGGAAAAACTACGAGCAGTACTTC.

The chain uses TRBV9 and TRBJ2-3, with 12 bases that match TRBD2. Germline V lookup: CDR1 SGDLS, CDR2 YYNGEE. This CDR3 is 16 amino acids long. Losses at the gene ends were 0 bases for V and 5 bases for J; bases not matched to a gene: 4. The CDR3 here is CASSVAMTSGRDTQYF. CDR3 coding DNA: TGTGCCAGCAGCGTAGCGATGACTAGCGGGAGAGATACGCAGTATTTT.

The chain couples TRBV15 to TRBJ1-1; D is uncertain. CDR3 length equals 13 residues. The germline CDR1 and CDR2 sequences are LNHNV and YYDKDF (reference sequence). V dropped 5 bases and J dropped 5 bases, with 12 bases sitting between them. CDR3 region: CATSLPWATEAFF. CDR3 in DNA: TGTGCCACCAGCCTACCCTGGGCTACTGAAGCTTTCTTT.

Details on this clone: Germline is not matched at one junction end, which may reflect a read error. J is TRBJ2-2 and V is TRBV7-7; D perhaps matches TRBD1 (6 bases). Germline lookup yields CDR1 SSHAT and CDR2 FNYEAQ (reference sequence). This CDR3 spans 15 amino acids. CDR3 loop: CASSLEQGITGELFF. CDR3 coding DNA: TGTGCTAGCAGCTTAGAACAGGGAATAACCGGGGAGCTGTTTTTT.

The V and J genes are TRBV2 and TRBJ1-5; perhaps TRBD1 as D (5 bases). Germline loops: CDR1 SNHLY, CDR2 FYNNEI. V was cut by 5 bases and J by 1 base, with 18 bases left in between. This CDR3 has 17 amino acids. DNA for the CDR3: TGTGCCAGCAGTCCCGACCACAGGCCTTCGAGCAATCAGCCCCAGCATTTT. It yields the protein CASSPDHRPSSNQPQHF.

The gene calls are TRBV18 and TRBJ2-1; TRBD2 agrees at 10 bases. The CDR3 covers 15 residues. Germline values: CDR1 KGHSH, CDR2 LQKENI. V lost 4 bases to trimming and J lost 13 bases; unmatched junction nucleotides: 13. CDR3: CASSLPRTSGEGQFF. The CDR3 DNA sequence: TGTGCCAGCTCACTTCCCCGGACTAGCGGAGAGGGCCAGTTCTTC.

V usage is TRBV10-2 and J usage is TRBJ1-5; no reliable D call. V was clipped by 0 bases and J by 9 bases, with 12 bases between them. Germline lookup yields CDR1 WSHSY and CDR2 SAAADI. The CDR3 extends over 14 amino acids. The CDR3 region has the DNA TGCGCCAGCAGTGAGTCAATGGCAGGAATGCCCCAGCATTTT. It specifies CASSESMAGMPQHF.

CDR3 amino acids: CASSPRDSNQPQHF. The DNA for the CDR3 is TGTGCCAGCAGCCCCCGGGACAGCAATCAGCCCCAGCATTTT. J is TRBJ1-5 and V is TRBV9, with D maybe TRBD1 (5 bases). The CDR3 totals 14 residues. Germline CDR1 SGDLS, CDR2 YYNGEE. Trimming stripped 4 bases from V and 1 base from J, with 9 bases between.

This chain connects TRBV6-5 to TRBJ2-7; TRBD1 matches 7 bases. Per the germline V gene, CDR1 is MNHEY and CDR2 is SVGAGI. The CDR3 is made up of 14 amino acids. The J segment lost 1 base and the V segment lost 5 bases, leaving 5 bases of the junction unmatched. CDR3 amino acids: CASSLRTGSYEQYF. The CDR3 DNA sequence: TGTGCCAGCAGTCTGCGGACAGGTTCCTACGAGCAGTACTTC.

V is TRBV28 and J is TRBJ2-7; 7 positions agree with TRBD1. Per germline, CDR1 MDHEN and CDR2 SYDVKM. The CDR3 spans 12 residues. With 10 bases clipped from V and 3 bases from J, the junction kept 6 bases outside the gene matches. CDR3 protein: CATTGVFYEQYF. In nucleotides, the CDR3 is TGTGCCACCACAGGGGTCTTCTACGAGCAGTACTTC. Drawing the rest from reference TRBV28 and TRBJ2-7, the complete variable domain is DVKVTQSSRYLVKRTGEKVFLECVQDMDHENMFWYRQDPGLGLRLIYFSYDVKMKEKGDIPEGYSVSREKKERFSLILESASTNQTSMYLCATTGVFYEQYFGPGTRLTVT.

This sequence joins TRBV15 and TRBJ1-6; D remains unclear. Germline lookup yields CDR1 LNHNV and CDR2 YYDKDF (reference sequence). V was pared by 0 bases and J by 0 bases, with 15 bases between. The CDR3 sequence is 19 residues long. The CDR3 sequence: CATSRDGRLSSSYNSPLHF. Written as DNA, the CDR3 is TGTGCCACCAGCAGAGATGGGCGCCTTTCCAGCTCCTATAATTCACCCCTCCACTTT.

The chain joins TRBV21-1 to TRBJ1-5; the D call of TRBD1 is as the table states it, not checked on the DNA. TRBV21-1 is designated a pseudogene. The CDR3 is 17 amino acids. The CDR3 DNA follows: TGTGCCAGCAGCAAAAGGCCCAGGGTTAGGCTGAATCAGCCCCAGCATTTT. Translating gives CASSKRPRVRLNQPQHF.